The clone carrying this TCR beta chain has only a few counts. Its antigen remains unidentified. Time point reported: pre-sensitization, week 0. Treatment described: therapeutic diphenylcyclopropenone sensitization with weekly scalp DPC. The data belong to a study of human T cells and chemical hapten exposure. Overall study: Weekly administration of diphenylcyclopropenone to the scalp of patients continued throughout the roughly 23-week study.

MiXCR, applied by TCRdb to the RACE reads, yields one record per CDR3 protein. The sample yields roughly 51,000 distinct CDR3 sequences, more than 8% seen once. CDR3 length: 14 amino acids. J gave up 7 bases and V 4 bases, and 6 bases lay outside the gene matches. Study conclusions and caveats: Versus controls, significantly more large CDR3 similarity clusters arose from expanded TCRs. PT1 expanded TCR numbers tracked positively with patch test score. Donors had alopecia, so their immune response may differ from healthy people's.

This TCR was recovered from a man aged 35 to 55 with alopecia areata. Some clones in this sample may be carry-over from other donors' samples. The chain employs TRBV12-3 or TRBV12-4 and TRBJ2-7; TRBD1 matches 11 bases. Sequenced material: whole blood, taken in connection with sensitization to the hapten diphenylcyclopropenone (DPC). CDR3 sequence (DNA): TGTGCCAGCAGTTCAGGACAGGGGGCGAGGGAGCAGTACTTC. Protein product: CASSSGQGAREQYF.